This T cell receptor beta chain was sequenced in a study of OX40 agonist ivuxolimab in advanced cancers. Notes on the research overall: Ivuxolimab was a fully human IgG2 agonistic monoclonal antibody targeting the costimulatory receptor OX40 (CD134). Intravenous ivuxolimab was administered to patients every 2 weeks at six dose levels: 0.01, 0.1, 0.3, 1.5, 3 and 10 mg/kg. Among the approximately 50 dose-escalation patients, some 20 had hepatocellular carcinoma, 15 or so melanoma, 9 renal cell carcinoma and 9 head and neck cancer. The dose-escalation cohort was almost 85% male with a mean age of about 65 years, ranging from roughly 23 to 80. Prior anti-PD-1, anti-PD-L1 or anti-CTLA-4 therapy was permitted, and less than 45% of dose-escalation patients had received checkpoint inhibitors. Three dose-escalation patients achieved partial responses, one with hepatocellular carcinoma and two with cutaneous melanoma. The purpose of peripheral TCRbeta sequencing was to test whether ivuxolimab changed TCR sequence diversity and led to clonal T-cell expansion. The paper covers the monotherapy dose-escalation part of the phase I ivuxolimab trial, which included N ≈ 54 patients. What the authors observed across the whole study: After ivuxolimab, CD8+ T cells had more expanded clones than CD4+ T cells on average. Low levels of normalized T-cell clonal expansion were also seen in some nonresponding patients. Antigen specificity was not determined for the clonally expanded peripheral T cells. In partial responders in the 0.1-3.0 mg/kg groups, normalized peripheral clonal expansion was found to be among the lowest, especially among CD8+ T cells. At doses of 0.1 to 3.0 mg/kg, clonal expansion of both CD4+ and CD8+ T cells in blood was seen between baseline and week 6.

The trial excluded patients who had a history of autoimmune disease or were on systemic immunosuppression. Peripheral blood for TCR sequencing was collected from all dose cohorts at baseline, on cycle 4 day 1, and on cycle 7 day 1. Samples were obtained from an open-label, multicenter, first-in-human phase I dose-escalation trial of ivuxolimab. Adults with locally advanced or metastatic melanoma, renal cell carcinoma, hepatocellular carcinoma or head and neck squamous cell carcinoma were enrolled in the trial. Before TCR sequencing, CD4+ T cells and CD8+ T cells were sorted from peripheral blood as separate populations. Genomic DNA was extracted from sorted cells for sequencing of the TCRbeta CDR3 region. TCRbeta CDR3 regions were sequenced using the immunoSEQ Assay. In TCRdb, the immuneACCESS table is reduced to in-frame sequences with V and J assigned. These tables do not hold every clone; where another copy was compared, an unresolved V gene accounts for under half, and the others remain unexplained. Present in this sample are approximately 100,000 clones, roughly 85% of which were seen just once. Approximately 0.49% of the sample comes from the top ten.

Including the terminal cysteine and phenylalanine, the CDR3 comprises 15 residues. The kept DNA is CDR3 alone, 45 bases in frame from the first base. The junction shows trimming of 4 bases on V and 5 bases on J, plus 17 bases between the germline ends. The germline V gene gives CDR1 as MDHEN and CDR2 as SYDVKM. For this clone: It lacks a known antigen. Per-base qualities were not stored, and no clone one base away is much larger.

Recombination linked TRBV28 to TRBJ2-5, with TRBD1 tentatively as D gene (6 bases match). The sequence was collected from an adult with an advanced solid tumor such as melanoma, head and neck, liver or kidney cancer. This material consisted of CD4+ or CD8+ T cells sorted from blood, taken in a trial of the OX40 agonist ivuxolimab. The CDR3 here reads CASSSRDTGPETQYF. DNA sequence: TGTGCCAGCAGTTCCCGGGACACCGGCCCCGAGACCCAGTACTTC. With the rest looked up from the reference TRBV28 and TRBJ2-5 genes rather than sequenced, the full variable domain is DVKVTQSSRYLVKRTGEKVFLECVQDMDHENMFWYRQDPGLGLRLIYFSYDVKMKEKGDIPEGYSVSREKKERFSLILESASTNQTSMYLCASSSRDTGPETQYFGPGTRLLVL.